This TCR beta chain was identified during a study of T cell responses to AZD1222 COVID-19 vaccine. Study-wide results and limits: It was only five to seven AZD1222 recipients who were seropositive at baseline. The donors showed a predominance of white British ancestry and of females, with possible underestimation of clonal diversity. The study reported that nearly half of spike-specific TCRs target unmutated variant regions.

It was second doses at about 4 or about 12 weeks that were pooled. As regards this clone: No antigen is known for it.

The table came from immunoSEQ multiplex PCR; TCRdb's copy has only in-frame clones and leaves some out. This sample yields about 160,000 clones, of which 80% to 95% are seen a single time; more than 3% belongs to the top ten. This CDR3 has 17 residues. Trimming pared 0 bases from V and 5 bases from J, leaving 19 bases between. CDR1 and CDR2 (germline): LGHDT, YNNKEL (reference sequence). V and J are TRBV3-1 (or the pseudogene TRBV3-2) and TRBJ1-1; possible D gene TRBD1, 5 bases. This TCR derives from an adult who received the AZD1222 COVID-19 vaccine. The source was peripheral blood, collected 28 days after the second AZD1222 dose. CDR3 sequence: CASSQDRRLVKGTEAFF. CDR3 coding DNA: TGTGCCAGCAGCCAAGATCGTCGGCTGGTAAAGGGGACTGAAGCTTTCTTT.